This T cell receptor beta chain was recovered during a study of metastatic and nonmetastatic thyroid tumors. This clone showed up many times. This specimen includes other DNA sequences encoding the same CDR3. The CDR3 spans 15 residues. Looked up from germline, CDR1 is KGHDR and CDR2 is SFDVKD. The trim removed 4 bases at V and 6 bases at J, leaving 5 bases unmatched. Patients underwent thyroid surgery, and none had received any treatment before it. Original data processing: Clinicopathological groups of papillary thyroid cancer showed CDR3 differences that were used to build a distant-metastasis classifier. TCRdb re-analyzed the PCR reads using MiXCR. The V and J calls were determined by TCRdb, not by the authors. Here the sample spans around 25,000 clones, about an eighth being singletons.

Sequenced material: blood. V usage is TRBV24-1 and J usage is TRBJ1-5, with 10 bases fitting TRBD1. The sequence was collected from a female donor with papillary thyroid cancer or a benign thyroid nodule (not recorded which). Some clones in this sample may be carry-over from other donors' samples. The CDR3 coding sequence is TGTGCCACCAGTGACTGGGACAGGGGAAGTCAGCCCCAGCATTTT. Its protein is CATSDWDRGSQPQHF.